This T cell receptor (beta chain) was sequenced in a study of cytomegalovirus exposure and HLA in healthy donors. Unrecorded immune exposures were likely, despite nominal health at sampling. The PCR employed 60 Vbeta primers together with 13 Jbeta primers. The data were produced by immunoSEQ multiplex PCR, yet TCRdb's version contains in-frame clones alone and is incomplete. The data contain roughly 190,000 clones, 81% of them singletons. The CDR3 has 14 residues. Germline assignment: CDR1 SNHLY and CDR2 FYNNEI. V was trimmed by 6 bases and J by 6 bases, leaving 15 bases between them. The sequencing input was PBMCs. The receptor's source is a man younger than 35 in good health and CMV-seronegative. The rearrangement joins TRBV2 to TRBJ2-1; D may be TRBD2 (7 bases). CDR3 coding DNA: TGTGCCAGCAGGAGGAAAGGGGGGGTCAATGAGCAGTTCTTC. As protein: CASRRKGGVNEQFF.